This T cell receptor beta chain was sequenced for a study of shared clonotypes between healthy human individuals. In regard to this clone: No antigen is known for it.

Study-level findings and limits: Sequencing depth was expected to affect clonotype sharing among donors.

Per the original data handling: Filtering differed because ImmunoSEQ produced junction-only sequences that carried no quality scores. Some clones are missing from TCRdb's copy, which holds only in-frame ones; the method was immunoSEQ multiplex PCR. The D gene and trimming were derived from the DNA, and the V and J assignments and clone size from that table. The sample lists about 980,000 clones, approximately 76% occurring once. Sequencing was carried out using memory CD4+ T cells sorted from blood. This sample's subset: CD45RA-negative fraction. The receptor was derived from a man younger than 35 in good health.

CDR3 in DNA: TGCGCCAGCAGCCTAGAACCGACAGGGGGCACTGAAGCTTTCTTT. This encodes CASSLEPTGGTEAFF. The V gene is TRBV4-3, the J gene TRBJ1-1, with 9 bases matching TRBD1. The CDR3 consists of 15 residues. Losses at the gene ends were 4 bases for V and 4 bases for J; bases not matched to a gene: 7. The germline V gene has CDR1 LGHNA and CDR2 YSLEER.